These T cell receptor beta chains were read from a single sample in a study of T-cell reconstitution after alpha-beta-depleted transplantation in children. TCRdb reprocessed the PCR reads with MiXCR, giving one entry per CDR3 protein. The sample comprises about 980,000 distinct CDR3 sequences, 25% to 35% of which are singletons, and roughly 30% rests with the top ten. The specimen was PBMCs, mostly from graft donor cells, collected 360 days after TCRalphabeta/CD19-depleted stem cell transplant. These receptor sequences come from a boy under three years old who had a stem cell transplant for SCID, so the T cells may come from the graft donor. CDR3s include the opening cysteine and the closing phenylalanine or tryptophan. A D gene is named only where the DNA matches it firmly. The size field is filled for only some rows; it gives once, few, many or a size class.

abundance	v_gene	d_gene	j_gene	CDR3aa	CDR3nt
NA	TRBV6-1	TRBD2	TRBJ2-1	CATTTQGTSGHEQFF	TGTGCCACCACGACGCAAGGGACTAGCGGCCATGAGCAGTTCTTC
NA	TRBV6-5	TRBD2	TRBJ2-5	CASSYSTAGQQETQYF	TGTGCCAGCAGTTACTCGACAGCGGGGCAGCAAGAGACCCAGTACTTC
NA	TRBV7-9	NA	TRBJ2-1	CASSLGGRQRAYNEQFF	TGTGCCAGCAGCTTAGGGGGACGCCAGCGGGCCTACAATGAGCAGTTCTTC
many	TRBV12-3/TRBV12-4	NA	TRBJ1-2	CASSLGTSNYGYTF	TGTGCCAGCAGTCTTGGTACTTCTAACTATGGCTACACCTTC
NA	TRBV2	NA	TRBJ2-3	CASSRAASSTDTQYF	TGTGCCAGCAGCCGAGCGGCTTCTAGCACAGATACGCAGTATTTT
NA	TRBV6-5	TRBD2	TRBJ2-3	CASSYRGLGADTQYF	TGTGCCAGCAGTTACAGGGGACTAGGAGCAGATACGCAGTATTTT
NA	TRBV12-3/TRBV12-4	TRBD2	TRBJ2-5	CASSLGRRLAGQETQYF	TGTGCCAGCAGTTTAGGCCGGAGACTAGCGGGGCAGGAGACCCAGTACTTC
many	TRBV18	NA	TRBJ1-1	CASSPGGETEAFF	TGTGCCAGCTCACCAGGGGGGGAGACTGAAGCTTTCTTT
once	TRBV4-2	NA	TRBJ1-2	CASSQGPLTGSNYGYTF	TGTGCCAGCAGCCAAGGCCCCCTGACAGGTTCTAACTATGGCTACACCTTC
NA	TRBV5-1	NA	TRBJ1-4	CASSLVGANEKLFF	TGCGCCAGCAGCTTGGTTGGGGCAAATGAAAAACTGTTTTTT
NA	TRBV5-1	NA	TRBJ1-1	CASSLSNMNTEAFF	TGCGCCAGCAGCTTAAGTAACATGAACACTGAAGCTTTCTTT
few	TRBV12-3/TRBV12-4	NA	TRBJ2-1	CASSALQREQFF	TGTGCCAGCAGTGCCCTACAGAGAGAGCAGTTCTTC
many	TRBV4-2	TRBD2	TRBJ2-1	CASSQVDGGAWNEQFF	TGTGCCAGCAGCCAAGTGGACGGGGGGGCCTGGAATGAGCAGTTCTTC
NA	TRBV2	NA	TRBJ2-5	CASSGLRGQETQYF	TGTGCCAGCAGTGGACTTAGGGGACAAGAGACCCAGTACTTC
few	TRBV9	NA	TRBJ2-1	CASSAPGPLYNEQFF	TGTGCCAGCAGCGCGCCCGGACCCCTATACAATGAGCAGTTCTTC
once	TRBV5-1	NA	TRBJ2-7	CASCDLQARPEYEQYF	TGCGCCAGCTGCGATCTACAGGCCCGGCCAGAATACGAGCAGTACTTC
NA	TRBV12-3/TRBV12-4	TRBD1	TRBJ1-1	CASSFYRDRGLTEAFF	TGTGCCAGCAGTTTCTATAGGGACAGGGGGCTTACTGAAGCTTTCTTT
few	TRBV12-3/TRBV12-4	NA	TRBJ2-7	CASSFWSGEQYF	TGTGCCAGCAGTTTTTGGTCCGGCGAGCAGTACTTC
NA	TRBV20-1	TRBD2	TRBJ2-7	CSASLWVAGGPNEQYF	TGCAGTGCTAGCCTCTGGGTAGCGGGGGGGCCCAACGAGCAGTACTTC
NA	TRBV20-1	NA	TRBJ2-3	CSATAGRATDTEYF	TGCAGTGCTACTGCAGGCCGCGCCACAGATACGGAGTATTTT
NA	TRBV5-1	TRBD2	TRBJ2-7	CASKTGGGYFYEQYF	TGCGCCAGCAAAACGGGCGGGGGATATTTCTACGAGCAGTACTTC
few	TRBV7-9	NA	TRBJ1-4	CASSLGARVSVEKLFF	TGTGCCAGCAGCTTAGGAGCGAGGGTATCGGTCGAAAAACTGTTTTTT
NA	TRBV6-6	NA	TRBJ2-3	CASSGEFTDTQYF	TGTGCCAGCAGCGGGGAGTTCACAGATACGCAGTATTTT
few	TRBV7-8	TRBD2	TRBJ2-2	CASSLFLAANTGELFF	TGTGCCAGCAGCTTATTTCTAGCGGCGAACACCGGGGAGCTGTTTTTT
few	TRBV6-5	TRBD1	TRBJ2-1	CASSYFSDRGLYNEQFF	TGTGCCAGCAGTTACTTTTCGGACAGGGGGCTTTACAATGAGCAGTTCTTC